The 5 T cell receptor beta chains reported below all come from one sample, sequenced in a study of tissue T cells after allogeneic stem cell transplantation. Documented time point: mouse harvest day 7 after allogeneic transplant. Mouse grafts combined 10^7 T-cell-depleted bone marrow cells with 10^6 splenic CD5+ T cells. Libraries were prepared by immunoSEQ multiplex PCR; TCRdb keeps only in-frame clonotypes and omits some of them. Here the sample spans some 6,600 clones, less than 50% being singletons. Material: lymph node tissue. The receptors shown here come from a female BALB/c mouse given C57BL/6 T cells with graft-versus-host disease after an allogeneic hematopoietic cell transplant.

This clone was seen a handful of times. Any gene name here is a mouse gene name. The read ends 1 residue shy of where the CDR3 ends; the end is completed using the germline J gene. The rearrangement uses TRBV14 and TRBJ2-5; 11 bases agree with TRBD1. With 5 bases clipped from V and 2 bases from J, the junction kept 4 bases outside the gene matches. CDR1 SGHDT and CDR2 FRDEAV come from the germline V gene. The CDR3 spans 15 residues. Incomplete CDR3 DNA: TGTGCCAGCAGCTGGACAGGGGGCACCCAAGACACCCAGTAC. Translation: CASSWTGGTQDTQY. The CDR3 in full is CASSWTGGTQDTQYF.

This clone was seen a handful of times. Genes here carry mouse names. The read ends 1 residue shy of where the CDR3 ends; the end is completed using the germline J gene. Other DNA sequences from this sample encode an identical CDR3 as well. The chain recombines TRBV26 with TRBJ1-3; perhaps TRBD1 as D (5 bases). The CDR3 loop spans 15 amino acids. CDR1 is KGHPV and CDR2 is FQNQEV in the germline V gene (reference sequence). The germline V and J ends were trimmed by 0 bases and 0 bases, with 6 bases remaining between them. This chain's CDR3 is CASSLSGGSGNTLYF. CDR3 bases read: TGTGCCAGCAGTCTGTCGGGGGGTTCTGGAAATACGCTCTAT.

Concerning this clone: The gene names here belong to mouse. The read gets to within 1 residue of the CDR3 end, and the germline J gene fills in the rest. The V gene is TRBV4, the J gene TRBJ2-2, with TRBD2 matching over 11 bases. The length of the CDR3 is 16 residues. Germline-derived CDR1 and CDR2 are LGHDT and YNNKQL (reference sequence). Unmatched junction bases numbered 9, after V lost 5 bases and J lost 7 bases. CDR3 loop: CASSVRDWGNGGQLYF. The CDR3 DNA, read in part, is TGTGCCAGCAGCGTCCGGGACTGGGGGAACGGCGGGCAGCTCTAC.

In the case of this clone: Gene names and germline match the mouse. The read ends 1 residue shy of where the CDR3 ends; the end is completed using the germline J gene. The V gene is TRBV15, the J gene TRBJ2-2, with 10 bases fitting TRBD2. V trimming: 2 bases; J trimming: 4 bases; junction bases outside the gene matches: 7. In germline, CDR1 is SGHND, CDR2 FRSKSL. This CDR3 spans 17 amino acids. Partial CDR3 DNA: TGTGCCAGCAGTTTAAGCTGGGGGGGCGCGGGCACCGGGCAGCTCTAC. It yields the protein CASSLSWGGAGTGQLY. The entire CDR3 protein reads CASSLSWGGAGTGQLYF.

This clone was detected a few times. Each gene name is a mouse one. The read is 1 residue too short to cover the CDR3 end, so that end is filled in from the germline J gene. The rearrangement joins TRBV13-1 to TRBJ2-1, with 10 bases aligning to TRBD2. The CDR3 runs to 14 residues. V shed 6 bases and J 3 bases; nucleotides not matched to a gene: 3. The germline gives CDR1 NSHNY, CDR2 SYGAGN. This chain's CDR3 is CASKPGGAYAEQFF. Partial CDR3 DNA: TGTGCCAGCAAACCTGGGGGGGCCTATGCTGAGCAGTTC.